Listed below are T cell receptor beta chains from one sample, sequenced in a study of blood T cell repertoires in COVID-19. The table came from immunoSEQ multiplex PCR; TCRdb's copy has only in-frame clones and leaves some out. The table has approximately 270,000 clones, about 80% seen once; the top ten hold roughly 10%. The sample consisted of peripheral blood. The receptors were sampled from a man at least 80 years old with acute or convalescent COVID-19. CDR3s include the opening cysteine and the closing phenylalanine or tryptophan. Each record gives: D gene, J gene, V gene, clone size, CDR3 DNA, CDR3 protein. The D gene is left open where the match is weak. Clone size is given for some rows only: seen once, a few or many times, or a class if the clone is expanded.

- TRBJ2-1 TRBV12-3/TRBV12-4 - TGTGCCAGCGGGAGAGTGCGCTATGAGCAGTTCTTC CASGRVRYEQFF
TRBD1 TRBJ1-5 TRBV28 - TGTGCCAGCAGAACTACAGGGGTTCAGCCCCAGCATTTT CASRTTGVQPQHF
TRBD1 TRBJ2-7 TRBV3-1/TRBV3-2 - TGTGCCAGCAGCCACCTCCCCCGGGACAGGAGGGTTGGAGGCATTCGGAAGTCCTTC CASSHLPRDRRVGGIRKSF
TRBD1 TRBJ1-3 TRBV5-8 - TGTGCCAGCAGCTTCAGGGGGTCTACTGGAAACACCATATATTTT CASSFRGSTGNTIYF
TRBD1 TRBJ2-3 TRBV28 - TGTGCCAGCACCTCCCGGGACAGGGGGCCAGATACGCAGTATTTT CASTSRDRGPDTQYF
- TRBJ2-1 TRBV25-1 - TGTGCCAGCAGTGAACGTGAGCAGTTCTTC CASSEREQFF
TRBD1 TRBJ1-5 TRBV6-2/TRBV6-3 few TGTGCCAGCAGTTACATGCAGGGGGCCTATCAGCCCCAGCATTTT CASSYMQGAYQPQHF
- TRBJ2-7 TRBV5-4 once TGTGCCAGCAGCTTCGACAGCTCCTACGAGCAGTACTTC CASSFDSSYEQYF
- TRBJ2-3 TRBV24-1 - TGTGCCACCACTCGACAGGACACAGATACGCAGTATTTT CATTRQDTDTQYF
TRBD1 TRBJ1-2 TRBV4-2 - TGTGCCAGCAGCCAAGACCCATACCGGACAGGGGCTGGCTACACCTTC CASSQDPYRTGAGYTF
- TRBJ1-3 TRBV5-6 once TGTGCCAGCAGCTTTGGCAGGGGCGGCAAGCGAAACACCATATATTTT CASSFGRGGKRNTIYF
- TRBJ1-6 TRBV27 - TGTGCCAGCGGGCCTTCAGGGAATTCACCCCTCCACTTT CASGPSGNSPLHF
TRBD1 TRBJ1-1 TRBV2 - TGTGCCAGCAGTGGTCCCGGGACAGGTTTGAACACTGAAGCTTTCTTT CASSGPGTGLNTEAFF
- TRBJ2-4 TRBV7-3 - TGTGCCAGCAGCCCCCTCGAGGGAACTAAAAACATTCAGTACTTC CASSPLEGTKNIQYF
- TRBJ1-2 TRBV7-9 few TGTGCCAGCAGCTTAGGCGGAGGGAGTACTATGTATGGCTACACCTTC CASSLGGGSTMYGYTF
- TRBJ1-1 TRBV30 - TGTGCCTGGAATAGGGGCCTGAACACTGAAGCTTTCTTT CAWNRGLNTEAFF
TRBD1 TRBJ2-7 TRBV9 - TGTGCCAGCAGCGTAGTAGGACAGGGGGCTTTGAGCGAGCAGTACTTC CASSVVGQGALSEQYF
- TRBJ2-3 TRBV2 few TGTGCCAGCAGGCTTCAGGGACAACGCACAGATACGCAGTATTTT CASRLQGQRTDTQYF
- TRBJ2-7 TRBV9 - TGTGCCAGCAGCTCGGGACTGTTTAGCTCCTACGAGCAGTACTTC CASSSGLFSSYEQYF
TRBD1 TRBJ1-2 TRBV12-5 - TGTGCTAGTGGTTTGAGCGCAGTCCAGGGGGATGGCTACACCTTC CASGLSAVQGDGYTF
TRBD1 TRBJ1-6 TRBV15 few TGTGCCACCAGCAGAGGGGACCCGACAGGGAAGAATTCACCCCTCCACTTT CATSRGDPTGKNSPLHF
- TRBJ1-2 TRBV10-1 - TGCGCCAGTATTCCACGGGACACCATTAACTATGGCTACACCTTC CASIPRDTINYGYTF
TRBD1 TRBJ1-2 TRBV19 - TGTGCCAGCCGGGACAGAGCTAACTATGGCTACACCTTC CASRDRANYGYTF
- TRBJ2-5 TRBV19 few TGTGCCAGTAGTACCCGCTTACAGGGTGGCGAGACCCAGTACTTC CASSTRLQGGETQYF
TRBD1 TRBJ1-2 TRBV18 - TGTGCCAGCTCACCCCCGGGACAGGGGATCTATGGCTACACCTTC CASSPPGQGIYGYTF
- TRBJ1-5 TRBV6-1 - TGTGCCAGCAGTGACCGAGGGCGGCCCCAGCATTTT CASSDRGRPQHF
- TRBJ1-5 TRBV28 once TGTGCCAGCCAGGGATTGCCGAGCAATCAGCCCCAGCATTTT CASQGLPSNQPQHF
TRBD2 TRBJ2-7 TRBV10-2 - TGCGCCAGCATAGCGGGGGCAAGCTACGAGCAGTACTTC CASIAGASYEQYF
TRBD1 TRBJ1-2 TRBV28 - TGTGCCAGCAGTTTAGGCGGACAGGGAGGTCACTATGGCTACACCTTC CASSLGGQGGHYGYTF
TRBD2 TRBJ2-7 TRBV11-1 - TGTGCCAGCAGCCGACTAGCGGGAGGCTCCTACGAGCAGTACTTC CASSRLAGGSYEQYF
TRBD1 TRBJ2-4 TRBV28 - TGTGCCAGCAGTTTACCAGGGGGCGGGACCAAAAACATTCAGTACTTC CASSLPGGGTKNIQYF
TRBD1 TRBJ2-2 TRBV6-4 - TGTGCCAGCAGTTCCGACAGGGCTAGCGGGGAGCTGTTTTTT CASSSDRASGELFF
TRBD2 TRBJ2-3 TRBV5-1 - TGCGCCAGTTACAGGGGACTAGCGGGGGGTCGGGGCACAGATACGCAGTATTTT CASYRGLAGGRGTDTQYF
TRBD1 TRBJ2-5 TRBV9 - TGTGCCAGCAGCGCGCGGGACAGGGGGCCACAAGAGACCCAGTACTTC CASSARDRGPQETQYF
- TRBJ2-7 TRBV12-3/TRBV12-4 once TGTGCCAGCAGTTTAGCCCTCTCCTACGAGCAGTACTTC CASSLALSYEQYF
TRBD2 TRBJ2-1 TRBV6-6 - TGTGCCAGCAGTCCTGGACTAGCGGGAGGGGACGAGCAGTTCTTC CASSPGLAGGDEQFF
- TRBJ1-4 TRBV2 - TGTGCCAGCACCCAAAGGAGGCAGGGGCAGGAAAAACTGTTTTTT CASTQRRQGQEKLFF
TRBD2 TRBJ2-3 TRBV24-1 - TGTGCCACCACTCAGGGAGGGTCGGGCAGAGGTACGCAGTATTTT CATTQGGSGRGTQYF
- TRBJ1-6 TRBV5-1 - TGCGCCAGCAGCTTGCGGAGGGGTAGTTCACCCCTCCACTTT CASSLRRGSSPLHF
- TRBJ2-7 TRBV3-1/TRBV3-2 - TGTGCCAGCAGCCTCTCAAGCGGCGAGCAGTACTTC CASSLSSGEQYF
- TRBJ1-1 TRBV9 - TGTGCCAGCAGCGTAGGGCAAACCCCCAGGGAAGCTTTCTTT CASSVGQTPREAFF
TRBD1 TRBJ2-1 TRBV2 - TGTGCCAGCAGCCCGGACAGGGACAATGAGCAGTTCTTC CASSPDRDNEQFF
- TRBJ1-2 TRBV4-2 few TGTGCCAGCAGCCAAGGGGAGGGGAGTAACTATGGCTACACCTTC CASSQGEGSNYGYTF
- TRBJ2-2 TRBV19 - TGTGCCAGTAGTAGAACAGGCCCCGGGGAGCTGTTTTTT CASSRTGPGELFF
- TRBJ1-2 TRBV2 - TGTGCCAGCAGCCGACAGGTTCTAAGTGGCGGAGACTATGGCTACACCTTC CASSRQVLSGGDYGYTF
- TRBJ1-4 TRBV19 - TGTGCCAGTAGTATCGCAGGGTCAAGAAGAGAAAAACTGTTTTTT CASSIAGSRREKLFF
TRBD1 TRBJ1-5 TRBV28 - TGTGCCAGCAGTCCCCTAGGACAGGTCACATATAGCAATCAGCCCCAGCATTTT CASSPLGQVTYSNQPQHF
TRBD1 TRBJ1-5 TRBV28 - TGTGCCAGCAGGACAGGGGGCCACCCGGGGGCCCAGCATTTT CASRTGGHPGAQHF
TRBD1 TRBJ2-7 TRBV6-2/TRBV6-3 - TGTGCCAGCAGTTACAAGTCGACAGGGCGCACCTACGAGCAGTACTTC CASSYKSTGRTYEQYF
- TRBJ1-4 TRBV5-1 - TGCGCCAGCAGCTTGGGTGGGGGCTTCGAAAAACTGTTTTTT CASSLGGGFEKLFF
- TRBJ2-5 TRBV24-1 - TGTGCCACCAGGGCTAGCGCCATAGAGACCCAGTACTTC CATRASAIETQYF
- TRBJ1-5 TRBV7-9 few TGTGCCAGCAGCTCTGTCAATCAGCCCCAGCATTTT CASSSVNQPQHF
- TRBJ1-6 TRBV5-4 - TGTGCCAGCAGGCGGCGCGTGACAGGCTATAATAATTCACCCCTCCACTTT CASRRRVTGYNNSPLHF